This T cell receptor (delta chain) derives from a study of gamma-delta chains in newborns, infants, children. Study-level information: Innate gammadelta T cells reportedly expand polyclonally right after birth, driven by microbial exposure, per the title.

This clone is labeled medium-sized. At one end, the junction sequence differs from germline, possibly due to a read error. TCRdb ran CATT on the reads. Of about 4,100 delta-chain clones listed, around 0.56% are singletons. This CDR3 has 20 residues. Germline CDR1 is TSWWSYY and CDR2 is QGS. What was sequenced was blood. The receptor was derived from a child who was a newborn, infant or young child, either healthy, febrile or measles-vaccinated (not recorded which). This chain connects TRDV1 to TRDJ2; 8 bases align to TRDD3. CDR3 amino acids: CALGERPCLGIPILTAQPFF. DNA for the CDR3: TGTGCTCTTGGGGAACGCCCCTGCCTGGGGATACCAATTTTGACAGCACAACCCTTCTTT.